This T cell receptor (beta chain) was observed in a study of glioma-infiltrating T cells after dendritic cell vaccination. Background on the study: Patients had newly diagnosed or recurrent glioblastoma and received dendritic cell vaccines.

The CDR3 length is 14 residues. Per the germline V gene, CDR1 is MDHEN and CDR2 is SYDVKM. Trimming left V 5 bases short and J 5 bases short, with 15 bases between. Worth noting for this clone: Its antigen is currently unknown.

Findings of the study overall: Few patients contributed both blood and tumor specimens.

Time point in this sample: after dendritic cell vaccination, including at tumor progression/relapse. Only patients with spare fresh-frozen tumor and over two years of follow-up were included. This table comes from immunoSEQ multiplex PCR, and its TCRdb copy is limited to in-frame clones, with some not included. Counted here are roughly 60,000 clones, around nine tenths occurring once; the ten biggest clones make up more than 9%. The sequencing here drew on blood, taken after dendritic cell vaccination. The V and J genes are TRBV28 and TRBJ1-2, with unresolved D. The sequence came from a human donor with glioblastoma. The CDR3 is CASSPPSSSYGYTF. CDR3 in DNA: TGTGCCAGCAGTCCACCCTCGAGCTCATATGGCTACACCTTC.